This passage covers 3 T cell receptor beta chains from one sample sequenced in a study of blood T cell repertoires in COVID-19. Method: immunoSEQ multiplex PCR; TCRdb's copy keeps in-frame clones and lacks some. The table lists about 140,000 clones, about 88% of them singletons, with approximately 2.4% in the top ten. The specimen sequenced was peripheral blood. The origin of the receptors is a human donor with COVID-19, enrolled during active disease. The donor label of this sample is uncertain.

This clone has just a few counts. The chain is built from TRBV30 and TRBJ2-3; 8 nucleotides agree with TRBD2. With 4 bases clipped from V and 5 bases from J, the junction kept 8 bases outside the gene matches. Germline loops: CDR1 GTSNPN, CDR2 SVGIG (reference sequence). CDR3 length: 14 residues. In nucleotides, the CDR3 is TGTGCCTGGATTCGAGCGGGAGCAGTAGATACGCAGTATTTT. It is translated as CAWIRAGAVDTQYF.

There are a few counts of this clone. This chain connects TRBV11-3 to TRBJ1-3; no clear D gene. The length of the CDR3 is 18 residues. V was shortened by 0 bases and J by 3 bases, with 18 bases between the two germline ends. In germline, CDR1 is SGHNT, CDR2 YENEEA. CDR3 in amino acids: CASSLEGSSLGGGNTIYF. Written as DNA, the CDR3 is TGTGCCAGCAGCTTAGAGGGTTCCTCGCTTGGCGGTGGAAACACCATATATTTT.

The genes are TRBV7-6 and TRBJ2-6, with a possible D match to TRBD1 (6 bases). Germline lookup yields CDR1 SGHVS and CDR2 FNYEAQ. V lost 2 bases and J 0 bases, leaving 17 bases between the germline ends. This CDR3 comprises 19 residues. The CDR3 coding sequence is TGTGCCAGCAGCTTAAGGTCGGACAGAGTTTACTCTGGGGCCAACGTCCTGACTTTC. Its translation is CASSLRSDRVYSGANVLTF.